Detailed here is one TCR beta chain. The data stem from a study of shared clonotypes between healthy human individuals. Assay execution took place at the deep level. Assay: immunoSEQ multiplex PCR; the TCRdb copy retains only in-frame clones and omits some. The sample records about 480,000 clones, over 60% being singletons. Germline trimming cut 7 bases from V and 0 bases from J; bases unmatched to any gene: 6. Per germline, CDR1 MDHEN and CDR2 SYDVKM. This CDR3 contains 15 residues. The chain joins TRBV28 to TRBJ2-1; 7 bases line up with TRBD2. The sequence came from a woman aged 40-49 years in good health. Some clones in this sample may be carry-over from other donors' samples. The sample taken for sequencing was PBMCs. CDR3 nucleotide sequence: TGTGCCAGCAAGGGAGGGTCTAGCTCCTACAATGAGCAGTTCTTC. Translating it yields CASKGGSSSYNEQFF.